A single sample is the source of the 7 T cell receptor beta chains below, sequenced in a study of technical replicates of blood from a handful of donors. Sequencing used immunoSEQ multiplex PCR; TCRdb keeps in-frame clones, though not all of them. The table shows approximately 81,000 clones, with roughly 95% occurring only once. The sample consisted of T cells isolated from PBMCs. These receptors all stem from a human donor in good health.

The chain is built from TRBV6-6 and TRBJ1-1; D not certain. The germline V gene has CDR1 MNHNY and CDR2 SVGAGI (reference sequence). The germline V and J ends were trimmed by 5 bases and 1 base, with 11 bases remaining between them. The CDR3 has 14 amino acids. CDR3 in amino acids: CASSLDGENTEAFF. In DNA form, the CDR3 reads TGTGCCAGCAGTCTGGACGGGGAGAACACTGAAGCTTTCTTT.

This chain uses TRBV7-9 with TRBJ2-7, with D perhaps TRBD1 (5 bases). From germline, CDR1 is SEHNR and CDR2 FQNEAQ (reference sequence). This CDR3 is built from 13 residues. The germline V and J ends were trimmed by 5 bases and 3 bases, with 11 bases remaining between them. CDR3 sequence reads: CASSRDRIYEQYF. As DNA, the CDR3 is TGTGCCAGCAGCCGTGACAGAATCTACGAGCAGTACTTC.

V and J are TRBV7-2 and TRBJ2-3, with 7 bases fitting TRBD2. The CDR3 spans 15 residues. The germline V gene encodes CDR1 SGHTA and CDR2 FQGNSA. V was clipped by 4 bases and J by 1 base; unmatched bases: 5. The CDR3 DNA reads TGTGCCAGCAGCTGGGGGGGGGTTGGCACAGATACGCAGTATTTT. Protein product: CASSWGGVGTDTQYF. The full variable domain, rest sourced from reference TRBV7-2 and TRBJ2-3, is GAGVSQSPSNKVTEKGKDVELRCDPISGHTALYWYRQSLGQGLEFLIYFQGNSAPDKSGLPSDRFSAERTGGSVSTLTIQRTQQEDSAVYLCASSWGGVGTDTQYFGPGTRLTVL.

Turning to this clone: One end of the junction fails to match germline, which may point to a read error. CDR3 nucleotide sequence: TGCGCCAGCAACCAACACGTCGCAGGCCCTGAAGCTTTCTTT. It codes for CASNQHVAGPEAFF. The V and J genes are TRBV4-1 and TRBJ1-1; D is unresolved. Germline CDR1 is MGHRA and CDR2 is YSYEKL. This CDR3 has 14 residues.

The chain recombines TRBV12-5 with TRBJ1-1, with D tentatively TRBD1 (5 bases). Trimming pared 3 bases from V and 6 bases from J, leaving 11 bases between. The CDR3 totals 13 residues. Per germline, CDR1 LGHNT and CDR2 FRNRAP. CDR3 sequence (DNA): TGTGCTAGTGGTTTAGGGGATACGTCTGAAGCTTTCTTT. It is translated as CASGLGDTSEAFF. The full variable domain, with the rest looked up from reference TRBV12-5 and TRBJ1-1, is DARVTQTPRHKVTEMGQEVTMRCQPILGHNTVFWYRQTMMQGLELLAYFRNRAPLDDSGMPKDRFSAEMPDATLATLKIQPSEPRDSAVYFCASGLGDTSEAFFGQGTRLTVV.

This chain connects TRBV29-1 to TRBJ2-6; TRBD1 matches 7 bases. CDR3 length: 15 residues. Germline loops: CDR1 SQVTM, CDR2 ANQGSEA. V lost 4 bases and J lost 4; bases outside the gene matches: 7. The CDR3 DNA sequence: TGCAGCGTTGCAAACAGGGGATCAGGGGCCAACGTCCTGACTTTC. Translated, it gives CSVANRGSGANVLTF.

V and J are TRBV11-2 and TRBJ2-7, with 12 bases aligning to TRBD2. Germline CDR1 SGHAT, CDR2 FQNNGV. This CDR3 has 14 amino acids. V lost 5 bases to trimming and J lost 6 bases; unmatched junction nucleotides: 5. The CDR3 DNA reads TGTGCCAGCAGCAGACTAGCGGGAGAGAGCGAGCAGTACTTC. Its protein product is CASSRLAGESEQYF.